This T cell receptor (beta chain) derives from a study of OX40 agonist ivuxolimab in advanced cancers. The CDR3 has 15 residues. V dropped 6 bases and J dropped 0 bases, with 14 bases sitting between them. Germline CDR1 and CDR2: SGHTA and FQGNSA. This clone was seen only a few times. No antigen is known for it. The data were produced by immunoSEQ multiplex PCR, yet TCRdb's version contains in-frame clones alone and is incomplete. The table shows approximately 74,000 clones, with 90% occurring only once. Study-wide results and caveats: There were, on average, more expanded clones in CD8+ T cells than in CD4+.

The sample consisted of CD4+ or CD8+ T cells sorted from blood, taken in a trial of the OX40 agonist ivuxolimab. The sequence came from an adult with an advanced solid tumor such as melanoma, head and neck, liver or kidney cancer. This chain connects TRBV7-2 to TRBJ2-5; the D gene could be TRBD1 or TRBD2 (5 bases each). CDR3 protein: CASSTTGTNQETQYF. CDR3 in DNA: TGTGCCAGCAGTACCACCGGGACGAACCAAGAGACCCAGTACTTC.